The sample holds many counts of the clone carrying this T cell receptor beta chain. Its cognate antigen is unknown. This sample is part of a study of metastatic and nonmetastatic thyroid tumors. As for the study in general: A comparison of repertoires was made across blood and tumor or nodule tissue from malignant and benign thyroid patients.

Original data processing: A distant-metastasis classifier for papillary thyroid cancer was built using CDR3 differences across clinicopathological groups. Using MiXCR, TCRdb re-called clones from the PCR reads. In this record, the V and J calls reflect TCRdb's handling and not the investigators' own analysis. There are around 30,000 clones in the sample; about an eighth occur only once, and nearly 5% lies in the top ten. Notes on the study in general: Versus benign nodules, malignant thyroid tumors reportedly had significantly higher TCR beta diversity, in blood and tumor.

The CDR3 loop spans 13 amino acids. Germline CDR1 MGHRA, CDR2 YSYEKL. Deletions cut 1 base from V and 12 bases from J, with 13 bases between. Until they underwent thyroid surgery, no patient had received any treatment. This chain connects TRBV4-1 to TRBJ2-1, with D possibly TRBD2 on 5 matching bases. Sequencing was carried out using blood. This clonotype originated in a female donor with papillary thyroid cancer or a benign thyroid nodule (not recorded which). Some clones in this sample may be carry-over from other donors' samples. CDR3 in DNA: TGCGCCAGCAGCCAAGTGACACAAAGCGGGCAGTTCTTC. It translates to CASSQVTQSGQFF.